This TCR beta chain originates from a study of T cell responses to AZD1222 COVID-19 vaccine. Findings and caveats of the study: Dominant CD4 TCR responses targeted spike regions 160-218 and 743-854.

Here immunoSEQ multiplex PCR was the method, and the copy in TCRdb shows in-frame clones only, minus some. The data contain about 86,000 clones, about nine tenths of them singletons. CDR3 length equals 15 residues. From germline, CDR1 is SGHAT and CDR2 FQNNGV. Trimming removed 0 bases from V and 6 bases from J, with 12 bases in between. Turning to this clone: Its antigen is unidentified.

This sequence was found in an adult in good health. Sequenced material: peripheral blood, taken on day 0 of AZD1222 vaccination. V and J are TRBV11-2 and TRBJ2-1; D perhaps matches TRBD2 (7 bases). In DNA, the CDR3 is TGTGCCAGCAGCTTAGATCCTGGGGGGGCCAATGAGCAGTTCTTC. Protein: CASSLDPGGANEQFF.